The following is a T cell receptor (beta chain) sequence with its context. This table comes from immunoSEQ multiplex PCR, and its TCRdb copy is limited to in-frame clones, with some not included. The top ten clones hold almost 8% of a sample with approximately 110,000 clones, roughly 92% of them seen once. This CDR3 spans 14 amino acids. Trimming removed 2 bases at V and 5 bases at J, with 12 bases between. Germline V gene sequence: CDR1 SGHTA, CDR2 FQGNSA. These data originate in a study of control samples from healthy donors and cancer patients. Material: blood. The sequence was obtained from a young woman in good health. The V call is TRBV7-2, the J call TRBJ2-5; tentatively, D is TRBD2 (7 bases). CDR3 sequence reads: CASSLLGGGETQYF. The DNA for the CDR3 is TGTGCCAGCAGCTTATTGGGGGGGGGCGAGACCCAGTACTTC. Filled out from reference TRBV7-2 and TRBJ2-5, the complete variable domain reads GAGVSQSPSNKVTEKGKDVELRCDPISGHTALYWYRQSLGQGLEFLIYFQGNSAPDKSGLPSDRFSAERTGGSVSTLTIQRTQQEDSAVYLCASSLLGGGETQYFGPGTRLLVL.